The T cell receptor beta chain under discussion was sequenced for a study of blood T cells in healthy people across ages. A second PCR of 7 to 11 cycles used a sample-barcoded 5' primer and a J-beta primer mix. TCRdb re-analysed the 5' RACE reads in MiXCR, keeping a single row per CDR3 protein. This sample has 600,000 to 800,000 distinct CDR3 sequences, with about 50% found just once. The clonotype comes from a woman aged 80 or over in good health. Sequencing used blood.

Here the CDR3 DNA reads TGCAGCGTGGGAGTAGCCGGAAAACTCCATACGCAGTATTTT. This codes for CSVGVAGKLHTQYF. The gene calls are TRBV29-1 and TRBJ2-3; perhaps TRBD2 as D (5 bases). Trimming left V 6 bases short and J 7 bases short, with 20 bases between. This CDR3 is 14 amino acids long. Germline V gives CDR1 SQVTM, CDR2 ANQGSEA.